These 3 T cell receptor beta chains were sequenced from one sample in a study of T cell responses to AZD1222 COVID-19 vaccine. Clones were sequenced by immunoSEQ multiplex PCR, and TCRdb holds only the in-frame ones, with some missing. The sample contains about 100,000 clones, about 87% of which appear only once. This material consisted of peripheral blood, taken on day 0 of AZD1222 vaccination. The receptors were gathered from an adult in good health.

This rearrangement joins TRBV7-2 to TRBJ2-5, with a possible D match to TRBD2 (5 bases). Between the trimmed V and J ends, which lost 1 base and 5 bases, there was a span of 14 bases. The CDR3 contains 15 residues. CDR1 and CDR2 (germline): SGHTA, FQGNSA. The CDR3 region is CASSLVHFPGETQYF. The CDR3 DNA is TGTGCCAGCAGCTTAGTCCACTTCCCGGGGGAGACCCAGTACTTC.

This clone was seen a few times. The rearrangement joins TRBV19 to TRBJ1-1, with 7 bases fitting TRBD1. The CDR3 covers 16 residues. With V trimmed by 1 base and J by 6 bases, 11 bases remained unmatched. Per the germline V gene, CDR1 is LNHDA and CDR2 is SQIVND (reference sequence). CDR3 residues: CASSIGARDRSAEAFF. The CDR3 DNA reads TGTGCCAGTAGTATAGGCGCCCGGGACAGATCCGCTGAAGCTTTCTTT. The entire variable domain, with the rest obtained from reference TRBV19 and TRBJ1-1, is as follows: DGGITQSPKYLFRKEGQNVTLSCEQNLNHDAMYWYRQDPGQGLRLIYYSQIVNDFQKGDIAEGYSVSREKKESFPLTVTSAQKNPTAFYLCASSIGARDRSAEAFFGQGTRLTVV.

The chain is built from TRBV4-2 and TRBJ2-7; possible D gene TRBD1, 6 bases. CDR1 is LGHNA, CDR2 YNFKEQ, per germline. This CDR3 spans 22 amino acids. V was shortened by 0 bases and J by 4 bases, with 34 bases between the two germline ends. CDR3 DNA sequence: TGTGCCAGCAGCCAAGAGGAAGTACCGTTGGCGCCGGCGGCAGGGGCTCAGTACGAGCAGTACTTC. It codes for CASSQEEVPLAPAAGAQYEQYF.